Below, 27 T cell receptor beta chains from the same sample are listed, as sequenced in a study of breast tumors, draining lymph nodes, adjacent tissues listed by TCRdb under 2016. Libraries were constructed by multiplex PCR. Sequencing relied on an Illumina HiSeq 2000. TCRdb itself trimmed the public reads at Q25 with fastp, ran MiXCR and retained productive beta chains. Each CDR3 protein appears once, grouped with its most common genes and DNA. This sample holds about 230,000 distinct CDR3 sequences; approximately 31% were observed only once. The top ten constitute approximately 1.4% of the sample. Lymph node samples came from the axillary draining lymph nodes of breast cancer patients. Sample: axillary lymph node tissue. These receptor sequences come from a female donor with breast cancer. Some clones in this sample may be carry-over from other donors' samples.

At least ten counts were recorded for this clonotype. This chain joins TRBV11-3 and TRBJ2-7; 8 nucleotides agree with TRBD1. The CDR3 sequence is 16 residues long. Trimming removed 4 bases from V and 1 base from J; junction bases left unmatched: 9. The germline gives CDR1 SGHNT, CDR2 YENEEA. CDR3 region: CASSWTGSVGSYEQYF. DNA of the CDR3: TGTGCCAGCAGCTGGACAGGGTCGGTGGGGTCCTACGAGCAGTACTTC.

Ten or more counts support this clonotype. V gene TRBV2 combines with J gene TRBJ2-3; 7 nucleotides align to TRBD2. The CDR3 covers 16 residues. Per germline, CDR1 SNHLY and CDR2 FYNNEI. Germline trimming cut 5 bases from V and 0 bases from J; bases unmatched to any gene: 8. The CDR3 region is CASSRVGTTSTDTQYF. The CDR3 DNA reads TGTGCCAGCAGTAGAGTTGGGACTACTAGCACAGATACGCAGTATTTT.

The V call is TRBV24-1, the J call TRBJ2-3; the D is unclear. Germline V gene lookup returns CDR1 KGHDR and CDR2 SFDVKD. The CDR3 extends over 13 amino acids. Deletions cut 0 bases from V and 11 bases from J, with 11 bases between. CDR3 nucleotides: TGTGCCACCAGTGATTTGACCCGCAAGGAGCAGTATTTT. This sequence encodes CATSDLTRKEQYF.

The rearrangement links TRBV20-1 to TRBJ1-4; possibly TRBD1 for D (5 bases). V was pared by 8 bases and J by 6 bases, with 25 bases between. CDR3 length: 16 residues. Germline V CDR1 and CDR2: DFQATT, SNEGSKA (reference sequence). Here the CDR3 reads CSSLLPGDETDEKLFF. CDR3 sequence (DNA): TGCAGTTCCCTCCTGCCGGGGGACGAGACCGATGAAAAACTGTTTTTT.

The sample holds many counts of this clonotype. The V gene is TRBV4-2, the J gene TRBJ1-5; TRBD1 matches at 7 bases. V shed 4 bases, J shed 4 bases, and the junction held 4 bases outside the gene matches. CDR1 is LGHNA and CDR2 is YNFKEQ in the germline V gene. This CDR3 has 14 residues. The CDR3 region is CASSPDRLNQPQHF. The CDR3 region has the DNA TGTGCCAGCAGCCCGGACAGGCTAAATCAGCCCCAGCATTTT.

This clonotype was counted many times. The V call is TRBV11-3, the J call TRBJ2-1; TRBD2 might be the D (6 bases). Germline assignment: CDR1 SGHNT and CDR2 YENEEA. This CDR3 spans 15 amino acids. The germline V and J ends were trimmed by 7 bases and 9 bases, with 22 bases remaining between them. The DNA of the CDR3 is TGTGCCAGCAACCCCCAGTACGGGAGTCGAAGTGAGCAGTTCTTC. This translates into CASNPQYGSRSEQFF.

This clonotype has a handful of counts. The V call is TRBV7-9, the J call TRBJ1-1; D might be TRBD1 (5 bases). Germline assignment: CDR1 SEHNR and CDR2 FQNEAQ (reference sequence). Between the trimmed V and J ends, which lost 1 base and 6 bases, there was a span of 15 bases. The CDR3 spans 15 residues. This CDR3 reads CASSLDFSGSPEAFF. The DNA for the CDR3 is TGTGCCAGCAGCTTAGATTTCTCAGGGAGCCCTGAAGCTTTCTTT.

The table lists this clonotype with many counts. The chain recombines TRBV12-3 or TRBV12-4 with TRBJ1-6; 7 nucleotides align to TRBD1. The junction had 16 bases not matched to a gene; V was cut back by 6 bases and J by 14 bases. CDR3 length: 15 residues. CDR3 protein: CASRDPQGSGTALHF. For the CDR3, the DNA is TGTGCCAGCAGGGATCCACAGGGGTCCGGAACAGCCCTCCACTTT.

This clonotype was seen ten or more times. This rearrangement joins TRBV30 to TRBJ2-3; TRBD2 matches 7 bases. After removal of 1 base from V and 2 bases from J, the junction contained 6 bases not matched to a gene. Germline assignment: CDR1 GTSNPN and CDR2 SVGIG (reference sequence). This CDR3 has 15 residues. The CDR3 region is CAWSAGLGLTDTQYF. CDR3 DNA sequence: TGTGCCTGGAGTGCTGGACTAGGCCTCACAGATACGCAGTATTTT.

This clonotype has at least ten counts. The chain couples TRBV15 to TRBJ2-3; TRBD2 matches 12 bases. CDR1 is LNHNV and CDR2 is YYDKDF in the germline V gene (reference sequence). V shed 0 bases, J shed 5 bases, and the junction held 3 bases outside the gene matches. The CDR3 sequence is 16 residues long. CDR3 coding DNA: TGTGCCACCAGCAGAGATAAGGGACTAGCGGGAGATACGCAGTATTTT. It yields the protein CATSRDKGLAGDTQYF.

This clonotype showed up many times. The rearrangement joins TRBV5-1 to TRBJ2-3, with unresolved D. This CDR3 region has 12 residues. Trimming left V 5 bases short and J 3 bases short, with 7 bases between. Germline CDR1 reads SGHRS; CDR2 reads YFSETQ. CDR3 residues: CASRVATDTQYF. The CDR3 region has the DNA TGCGCCAGCAGAGTGGCAACAGATACGCAGTATTTT. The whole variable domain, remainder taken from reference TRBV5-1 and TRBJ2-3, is KAGVTQTPRYLIKTRGQQVTLSCSPISGHRSVSWYQQTPGQGLQFLFEYFSETQRNKGNFPGRFSGRQFSNSRSEMNVSTLELGDSALYLCASRVATDTQYFGPGTRLTVL.

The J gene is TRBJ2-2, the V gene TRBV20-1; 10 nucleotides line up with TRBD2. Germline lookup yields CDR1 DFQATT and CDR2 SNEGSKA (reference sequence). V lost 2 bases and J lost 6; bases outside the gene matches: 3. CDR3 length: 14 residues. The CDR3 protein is CSARPSGRAGELFF. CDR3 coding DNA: TGCAGTGCTAGACCCAGCGGGAGGGCCGGGGAGCTGTTTTTT.

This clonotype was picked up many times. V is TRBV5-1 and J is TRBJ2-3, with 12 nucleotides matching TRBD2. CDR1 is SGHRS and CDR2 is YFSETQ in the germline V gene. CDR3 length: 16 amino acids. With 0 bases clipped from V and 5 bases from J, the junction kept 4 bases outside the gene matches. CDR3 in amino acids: CASSLARLAGVDTQYF. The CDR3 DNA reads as TGCGCCAGCAGCTTGGCTAGACTAGCGGGAGTAGATACGCAGTATTTT.

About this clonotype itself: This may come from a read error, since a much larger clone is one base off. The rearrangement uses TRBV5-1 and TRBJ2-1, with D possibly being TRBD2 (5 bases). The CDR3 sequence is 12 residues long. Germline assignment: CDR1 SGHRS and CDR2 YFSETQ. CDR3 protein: CASRPAGHEHFF. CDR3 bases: TGCGCCAGCCGCCCTGCGGGCCATGAGCACTTCTTC.

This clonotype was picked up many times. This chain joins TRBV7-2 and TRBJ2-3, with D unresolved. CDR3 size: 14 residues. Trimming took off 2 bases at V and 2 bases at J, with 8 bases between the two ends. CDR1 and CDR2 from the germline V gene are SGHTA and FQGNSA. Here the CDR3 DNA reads TGTGCCAGCAGCTTATTACCCCCCACAGATACGCAGTATTTT. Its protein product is CASSLLPPTDTQYF.

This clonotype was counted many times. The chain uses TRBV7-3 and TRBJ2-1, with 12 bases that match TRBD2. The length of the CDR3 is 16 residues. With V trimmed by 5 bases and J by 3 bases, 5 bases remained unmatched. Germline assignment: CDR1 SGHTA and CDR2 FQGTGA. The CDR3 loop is CASSRGLAGNYNEQFF. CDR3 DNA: TGTGCCAGCAGCCGAGGACTAGCGGGAAACTACAATGAGCAGTTCTTC.

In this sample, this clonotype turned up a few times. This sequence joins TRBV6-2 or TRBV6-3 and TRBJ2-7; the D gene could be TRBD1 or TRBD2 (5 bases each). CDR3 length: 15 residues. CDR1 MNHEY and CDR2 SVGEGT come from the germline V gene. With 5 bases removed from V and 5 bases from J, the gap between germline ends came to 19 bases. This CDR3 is CASSHGALRLNEQYF. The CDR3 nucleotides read TGTGCCAGCAGTCACGGGGCGCTCCGCCTTAACGAGCAGTACTTC.

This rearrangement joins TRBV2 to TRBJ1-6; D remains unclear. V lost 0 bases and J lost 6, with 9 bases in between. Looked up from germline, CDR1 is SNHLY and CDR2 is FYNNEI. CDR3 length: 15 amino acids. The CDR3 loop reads CASSEAGQPNSPLHF. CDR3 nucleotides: TGTGCCAGCAGTGAAGCAGGCCAGCCTAATTCACCCCTCCACTTT.

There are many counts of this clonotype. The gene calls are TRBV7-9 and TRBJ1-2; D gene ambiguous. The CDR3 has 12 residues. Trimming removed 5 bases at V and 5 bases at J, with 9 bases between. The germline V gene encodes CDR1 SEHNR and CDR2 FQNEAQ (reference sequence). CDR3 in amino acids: CASSPAKYGYTF. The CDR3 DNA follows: TGTGCCAGCAGCCCGGCCAAGTATGGCTACACCTTC.

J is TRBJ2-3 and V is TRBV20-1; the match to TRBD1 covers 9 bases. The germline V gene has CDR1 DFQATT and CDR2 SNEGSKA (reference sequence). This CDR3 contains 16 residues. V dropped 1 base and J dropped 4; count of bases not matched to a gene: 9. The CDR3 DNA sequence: TGCAGTGCTAGAGGATTAACAGGGGGCTGGGCAGATACGCAGTATTTT. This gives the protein CSARGLTGGWADTQYF.

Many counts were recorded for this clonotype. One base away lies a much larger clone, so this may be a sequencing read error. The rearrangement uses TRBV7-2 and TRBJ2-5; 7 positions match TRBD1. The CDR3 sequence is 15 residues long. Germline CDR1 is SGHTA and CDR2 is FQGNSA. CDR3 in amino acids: CASKPGTEFQETQHF. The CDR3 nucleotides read TGTGCCAGCAAACCCGGGACAGAATTCCAAGAGACCCAGCACTTC.

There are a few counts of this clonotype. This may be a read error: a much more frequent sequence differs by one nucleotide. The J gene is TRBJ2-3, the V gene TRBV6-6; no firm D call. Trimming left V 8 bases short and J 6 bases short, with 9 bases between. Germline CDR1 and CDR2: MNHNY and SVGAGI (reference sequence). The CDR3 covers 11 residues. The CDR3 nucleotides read TGTGCCAGCTGTCCGTACGATACGCAGTATTTT. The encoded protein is CASCPYDTQYF.

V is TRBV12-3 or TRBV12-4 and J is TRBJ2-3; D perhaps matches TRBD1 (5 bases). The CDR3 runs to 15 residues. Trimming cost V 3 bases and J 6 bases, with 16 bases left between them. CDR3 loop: CASSLGTPGADTQYF. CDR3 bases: TGTGCCAGCAGTTTGGGCACGCCTGGGGCCGATACGCAGTATTTT.

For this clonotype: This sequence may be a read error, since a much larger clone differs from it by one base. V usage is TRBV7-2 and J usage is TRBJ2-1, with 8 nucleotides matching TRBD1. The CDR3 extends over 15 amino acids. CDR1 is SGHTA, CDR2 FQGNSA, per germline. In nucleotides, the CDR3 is TGTGCCAGCAGCTTAGATCTGGACAGGGTAAATGAGCAGCTCTTC. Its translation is CASSLDLDRVNEQLF.

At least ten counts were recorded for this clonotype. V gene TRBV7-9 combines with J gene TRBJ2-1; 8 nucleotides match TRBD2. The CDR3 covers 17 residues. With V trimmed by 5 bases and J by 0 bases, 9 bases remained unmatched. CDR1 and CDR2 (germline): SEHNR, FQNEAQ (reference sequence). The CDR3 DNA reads TGTGCCAGCAGCGCCTTCGGGGGGGAAAGCTCCTACAATGAGCAGTTCTTC. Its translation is CASSAFGGESSYNEQFF.

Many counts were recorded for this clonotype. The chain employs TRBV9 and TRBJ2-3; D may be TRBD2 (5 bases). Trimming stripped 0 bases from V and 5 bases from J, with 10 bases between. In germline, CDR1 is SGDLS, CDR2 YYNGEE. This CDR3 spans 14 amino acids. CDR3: CASSVGFEGDTQYF. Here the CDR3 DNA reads TGTGCCAGCAGCGTAGGATTCGAGGGAGATACGCAGTATTTT.

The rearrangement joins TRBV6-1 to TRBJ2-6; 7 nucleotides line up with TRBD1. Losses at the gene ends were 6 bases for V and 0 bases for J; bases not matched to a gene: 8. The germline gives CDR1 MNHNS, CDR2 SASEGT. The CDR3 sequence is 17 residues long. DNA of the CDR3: TGTGCCAGCAGCCCTCTGACAGGGAACTCTGGGGCCAACGTCCTGACTTTC. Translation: CASSPLTGNSGANVLTF.